Ten or more counts support the clone carrying this T cell receptor (beta chain). Germline CDR1 reads MNHNY; CDR2 reads SVGAGI (reference sequence). This CDR3 comprises 13 residues. V lost 6 bases, J lost 3 bases, and 11 bases lay in between. This sample was taken from a study of neurological immune-mediated disorders. TCRdb passed the 5' RACE reads through MiXCR, listing each CDR3 protein once. The sample shows approximately 89,000 distinct CDR3 sequences, around 4.7% of them seen only once. As to time point: longitudinal time-point 3. The genes are TRBV6-6 and TRBJ1-1; D remains unclear. The sequenced sample consisted of PBMCs. The sequence derives from a woman aged 60 to 75 with multiple sclerosis. The CDR3 nucleotides read TGTGCCAGCAGGGAAAGAGAGTACACTGAAGCTTTCTTT. This translates into CASREREYTEAFF.